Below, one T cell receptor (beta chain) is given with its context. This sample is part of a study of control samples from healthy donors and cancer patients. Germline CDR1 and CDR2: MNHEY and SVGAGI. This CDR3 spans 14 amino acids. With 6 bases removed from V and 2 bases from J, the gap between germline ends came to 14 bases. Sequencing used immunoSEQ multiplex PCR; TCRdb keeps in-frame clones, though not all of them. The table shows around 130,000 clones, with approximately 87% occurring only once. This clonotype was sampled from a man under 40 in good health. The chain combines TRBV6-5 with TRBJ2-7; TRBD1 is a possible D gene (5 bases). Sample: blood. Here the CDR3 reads CASRGQLGPYEQYF. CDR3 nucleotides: TGTGCCAGCAGGGGGCAGCTAGGGCCCTACGAGCAGTACTTC.